This TCR beta chain derives from a study of beta chain features in type 1 diabetes. Study-level results: Moderately but significantly shorter TCRB CDR3s were found in Type 1 diabetes patients in all four CD4+ subsets.

Every bit of the isolated RNA underwent reverse transcription, so sequencing read expressed TCRB transcripts. Only in-frame clones appear in the TCRdb table, and some are missing; sequencing was by immunoSEQ multiplex PCR. This repertoire shows 680,000 or so clones, roughly an eighth found once; its top ten account for less than 0.025%. Every donor had blood drawn once into heparin, roughly 0.11 L on average. Central memory, naive, regulatory and stem cell-like memory CD4+ cells were sorted by CD45RO/CCR7/CD25/CD127/CD95/CD27. With 2 bases clipped from V and 2 bases from J, the junction kept 4 bases outside the gene matches. The CDR3 consists of 15 residues. Germline V gene data show CDR1 as SGHDT and CDR2 as YYEEEE. This clone has a handful of counts. What it binds is not known.

The sample was naive CD4+ T cells from blood. The rearrangement joins TRBV5-6 to TRBJ2-3; 8 bases match TRBD1. The sequence derives from a man aged 18 to 29 with type 1 diabetes. In nucleotides, the CDR3 is TGTGCCAGCAGCTTCGGGACAGGCAACACAGATACGCAGTATTTT. This gives the protein CASSFGTGNTDTQYF.